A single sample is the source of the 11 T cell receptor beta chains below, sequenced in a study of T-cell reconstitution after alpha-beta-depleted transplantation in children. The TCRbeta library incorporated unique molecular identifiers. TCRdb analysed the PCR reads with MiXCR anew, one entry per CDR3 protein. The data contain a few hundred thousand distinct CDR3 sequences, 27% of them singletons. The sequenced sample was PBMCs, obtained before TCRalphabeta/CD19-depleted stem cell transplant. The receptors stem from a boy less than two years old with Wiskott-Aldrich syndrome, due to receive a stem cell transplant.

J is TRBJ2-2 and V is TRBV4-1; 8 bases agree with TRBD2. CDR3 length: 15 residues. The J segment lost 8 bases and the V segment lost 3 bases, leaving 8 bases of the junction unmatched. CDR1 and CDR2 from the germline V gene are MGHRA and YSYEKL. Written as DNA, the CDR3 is TGCGCCAGCAGCCATCGGACTAGCTTGGTTGGGGAGCTGTTTTTT. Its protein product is CASSHRTSLVGELFF.

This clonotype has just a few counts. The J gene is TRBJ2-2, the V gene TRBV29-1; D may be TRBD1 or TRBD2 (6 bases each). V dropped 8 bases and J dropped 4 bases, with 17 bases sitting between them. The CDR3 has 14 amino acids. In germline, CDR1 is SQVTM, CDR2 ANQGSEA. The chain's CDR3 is CSRGSGEPTGELFF. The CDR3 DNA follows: TGCAGCAGGGGGTCGGGGGAACCCACCGGGGAGCTGTTTTTT.

CDR3 coding DNA: TGCGCCAGCAGCTTGACTAGCGGGGGATGGTACCAAGAGACCCAGTACTTC. As protein: CASSLTSGGWYQETQYF. The rearrangement joins TRBV5-1 to TRBJ2-5; 11 bases map to TRBD2. The CDR3 extends over 17 amino acids. Germline values: CDR1 SGHRS, CDR2 YFSETQ. After removal of 1 base from V and 0 bases from J, the junction contained 5 bases not matched to a gene.

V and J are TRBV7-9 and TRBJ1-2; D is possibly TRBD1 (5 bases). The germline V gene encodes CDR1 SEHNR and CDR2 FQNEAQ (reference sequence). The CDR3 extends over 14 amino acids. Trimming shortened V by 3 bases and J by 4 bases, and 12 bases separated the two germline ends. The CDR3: CASSLAGPSYGYTF. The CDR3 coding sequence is TGTGCCAGCAGCTTGGCAGGGCCAAGCTATGGCTACACCTTC.

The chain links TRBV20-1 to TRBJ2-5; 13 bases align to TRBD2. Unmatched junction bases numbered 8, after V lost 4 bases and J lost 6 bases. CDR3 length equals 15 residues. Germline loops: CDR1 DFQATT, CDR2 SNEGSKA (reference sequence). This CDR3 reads CSATSLLAGGKTQYF. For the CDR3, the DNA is TGCAGTGCTACAAGTTTACTAGCGGGAGGGAAGACCCAGTACTTC.

The CDR3 DNA is TGCGCCAGCAGTGACCCCGGACAGGGGGCGGAAAAACTGTTTTTT. Translated: CASSDPGQGAEKLFF. V usage is TRBV10-2 and J usage is TRBJ1-4; TRBD1 agrees at 11 bases. V lost 3 bases and J lost 8; bases outside the gene matches: 5. CDR3 length: 15 amino acids. CDR1 and CDR2 from the germline V gene are WSHSY and SAAADI.

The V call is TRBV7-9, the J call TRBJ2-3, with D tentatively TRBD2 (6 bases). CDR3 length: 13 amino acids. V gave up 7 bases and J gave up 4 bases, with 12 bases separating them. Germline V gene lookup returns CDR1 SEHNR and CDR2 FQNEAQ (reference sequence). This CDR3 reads CASTGSGSDTQYF. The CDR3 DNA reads TGTGCCAGCACCGGGAGCGGGTCAGATACGCAGTATTTT.

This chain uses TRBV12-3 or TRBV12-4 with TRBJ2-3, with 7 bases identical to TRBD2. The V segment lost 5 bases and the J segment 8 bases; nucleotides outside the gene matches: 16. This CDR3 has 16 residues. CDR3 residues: CASSPRGLAVAGTQYF. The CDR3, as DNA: TGTGCCAGCAGTCCCCGTGGGCTAGCGGTGGCGGGTACGCAGTATTTT.

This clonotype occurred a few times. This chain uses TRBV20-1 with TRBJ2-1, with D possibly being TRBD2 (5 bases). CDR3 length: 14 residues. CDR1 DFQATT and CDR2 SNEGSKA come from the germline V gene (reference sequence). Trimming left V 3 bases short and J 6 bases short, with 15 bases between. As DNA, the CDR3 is TGCAGTGCTAGGATGGCGGGCCCTTTCAATGAGCAGTTCTTC. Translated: CSARMAGPFNEQFF.

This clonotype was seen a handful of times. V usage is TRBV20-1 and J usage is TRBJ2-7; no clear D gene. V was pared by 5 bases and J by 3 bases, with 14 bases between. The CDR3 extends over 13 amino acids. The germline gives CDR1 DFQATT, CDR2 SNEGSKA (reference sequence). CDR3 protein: CSAQRATDYEQYF. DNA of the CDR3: TGCAGTGCTCAAAGGGCCACCGACTACGAGCAGTACTTC.

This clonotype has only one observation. The CDR3 DNA is TGTGCCAGCAGCTTCGCCTTCAACAGGGGAGACCACGAGCAGTACTTC. Translation gives CASSFAFNRGDHEQYF. The rearrangement joins TRBV11-2 to TRBJ2-7; 7 bases align to TRBD1. Germline V gene sequence: CDR1 SGHAT, CDR2 FQNNGV. The CDR3 is made up of 16 amino acids. V lost 3 bases and J lost 5; bases outside the gene matches: 13. The full variable domain, completed using reference TRBV11-2 and TRBJ2-7, is EAGVAQSPRYKIIEKRQSVAFWCNPISGHATLYWYQQILGQGPKLLIQFQNNGVVDDSQLPKDRFSAERLKGVDSTLKIQPAKLEDSAVYLCASSFAFNRGDHEQYFGPGTRLTVT.